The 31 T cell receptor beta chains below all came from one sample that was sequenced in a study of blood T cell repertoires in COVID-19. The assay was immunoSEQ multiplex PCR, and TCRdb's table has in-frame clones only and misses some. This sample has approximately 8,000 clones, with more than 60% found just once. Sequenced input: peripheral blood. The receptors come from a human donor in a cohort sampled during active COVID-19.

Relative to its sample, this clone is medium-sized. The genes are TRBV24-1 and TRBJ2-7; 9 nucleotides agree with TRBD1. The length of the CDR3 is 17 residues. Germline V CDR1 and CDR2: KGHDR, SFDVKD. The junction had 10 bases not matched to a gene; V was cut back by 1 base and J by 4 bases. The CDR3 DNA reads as TGTGCCACCAGTGATTTTAATTCCGGGACAGGGAGTTACGAGCAGTACTTC. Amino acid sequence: CATSDFNSGTGSYEQYF.

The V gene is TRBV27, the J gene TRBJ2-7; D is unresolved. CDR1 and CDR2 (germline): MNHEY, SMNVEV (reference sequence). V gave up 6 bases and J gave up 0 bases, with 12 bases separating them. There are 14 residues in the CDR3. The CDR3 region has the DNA TGTGCCAGCAGCCCCCGCGTTACCTCCTACGAGCAGTACTTC. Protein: CASSPRVTSYEQYF.

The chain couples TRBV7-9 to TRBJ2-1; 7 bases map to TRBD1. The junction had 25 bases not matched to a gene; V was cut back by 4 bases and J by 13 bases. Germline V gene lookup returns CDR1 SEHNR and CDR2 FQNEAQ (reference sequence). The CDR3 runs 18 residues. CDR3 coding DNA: TGTGCCAGCAGCTCCGACAACTCTCTGGACAGGTATCCTCTCGCCCAGTTCTTC. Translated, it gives CASSSDNSLDRYPLAQFF.

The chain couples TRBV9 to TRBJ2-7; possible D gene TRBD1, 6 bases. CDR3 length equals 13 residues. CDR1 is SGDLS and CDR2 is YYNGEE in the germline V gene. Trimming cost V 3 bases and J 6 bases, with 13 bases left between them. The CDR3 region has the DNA TGTGCCAGCAGCGCTACAGGGCAGGGCGAGCAGTACTTC. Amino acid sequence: CASSATGQGEQYF. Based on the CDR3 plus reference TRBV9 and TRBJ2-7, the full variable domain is DSGVTQTPKHLITATGQRVTLRCSPRSGDLSVYWYQQSLDQGLQFLIQYYNGEERAKGNILERFSAQQFPDLHSELNLSSLELGDSALYFCASSATGQGEQYFGPGTRLTVT.

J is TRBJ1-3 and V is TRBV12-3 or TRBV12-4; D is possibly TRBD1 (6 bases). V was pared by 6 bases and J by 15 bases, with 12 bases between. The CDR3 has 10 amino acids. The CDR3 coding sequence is TGTGCCAGCAGCTCAGGACAGAAATATTTT. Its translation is CASSSGQKYF.

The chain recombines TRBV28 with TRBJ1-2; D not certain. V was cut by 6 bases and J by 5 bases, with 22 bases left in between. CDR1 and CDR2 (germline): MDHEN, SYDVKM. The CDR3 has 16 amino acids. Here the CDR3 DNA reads TGTGCCAGCAGGGAGACGGGTACCCACGATTTATATGGCTACACCTTC. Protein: CASRETGTHDLYGYTF.

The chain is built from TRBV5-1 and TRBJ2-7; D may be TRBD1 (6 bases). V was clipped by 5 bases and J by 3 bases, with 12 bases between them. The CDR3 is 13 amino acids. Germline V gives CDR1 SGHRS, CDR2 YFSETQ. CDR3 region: CASRQTQGYEQYF. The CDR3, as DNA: TGCGCCAGCAGGCAAACACAGGGCTACGAGCAGTACTTC. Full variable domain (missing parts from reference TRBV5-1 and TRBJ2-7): KAGVTQTPRYLIKTRGQQVTLSCSPISGHRSVSWYQQTPGQGLQFLFEYFSETQRNKGNFPGRFSGRQFSNSRSEMNVSTLELGDSALYLCASRQTQGYEQYFGPGTRLTVT.

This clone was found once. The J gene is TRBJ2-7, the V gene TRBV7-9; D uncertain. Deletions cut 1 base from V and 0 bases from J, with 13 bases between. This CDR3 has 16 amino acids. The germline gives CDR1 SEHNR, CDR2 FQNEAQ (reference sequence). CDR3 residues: CASSLGSRSLSYEQYF. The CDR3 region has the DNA TGTGCCAGCAGCTTAGGTTCCAGGTCCCTCTCCTACGAGCAGTACTTC.

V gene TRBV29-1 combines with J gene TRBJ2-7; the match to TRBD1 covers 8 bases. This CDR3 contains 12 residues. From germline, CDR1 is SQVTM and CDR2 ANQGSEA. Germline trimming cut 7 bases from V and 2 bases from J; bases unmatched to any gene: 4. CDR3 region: CSAGTGPYEQYF. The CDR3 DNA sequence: TGCAGCGCCGGGACAGGTCCCTACGAGCAGTACTTC.

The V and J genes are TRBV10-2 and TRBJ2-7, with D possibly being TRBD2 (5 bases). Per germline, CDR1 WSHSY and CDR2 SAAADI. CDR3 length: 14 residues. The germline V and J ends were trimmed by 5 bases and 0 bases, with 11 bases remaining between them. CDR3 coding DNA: TGCGCCAGCAGTTATGGACTGACCTCCTACGAGCAGTACTTC. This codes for CASSYGLTSYEQYF.

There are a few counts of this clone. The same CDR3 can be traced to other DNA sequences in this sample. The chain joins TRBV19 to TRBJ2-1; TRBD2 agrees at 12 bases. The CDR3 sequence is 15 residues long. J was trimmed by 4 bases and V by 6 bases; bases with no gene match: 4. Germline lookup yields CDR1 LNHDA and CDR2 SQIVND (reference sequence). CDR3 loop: CASRDGTSGYNEQFF. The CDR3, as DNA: TGTGCCAGTAGGGACGGGACTAGCGGGTACAATGAGCAGTTCTTC.

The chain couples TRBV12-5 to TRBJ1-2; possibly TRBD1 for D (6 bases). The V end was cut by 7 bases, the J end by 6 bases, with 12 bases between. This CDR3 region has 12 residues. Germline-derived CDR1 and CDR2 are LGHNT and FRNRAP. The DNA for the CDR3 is TGTGCTAGTGCAGGGGAGTGGAATGGCTACACCTTC. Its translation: CASAGEWNGYTF.

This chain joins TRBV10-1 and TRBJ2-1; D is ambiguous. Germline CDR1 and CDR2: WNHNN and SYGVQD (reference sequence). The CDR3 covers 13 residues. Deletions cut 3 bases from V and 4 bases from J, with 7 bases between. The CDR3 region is CASSESRYNEQFF. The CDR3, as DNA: TGCGCCAGCAGTGAAAGCCGTTACAATGAGCAGTTCTTC.

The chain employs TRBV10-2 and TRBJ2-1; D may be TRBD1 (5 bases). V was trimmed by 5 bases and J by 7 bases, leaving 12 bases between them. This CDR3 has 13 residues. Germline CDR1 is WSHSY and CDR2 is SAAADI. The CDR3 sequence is CASSRGGLNEQFF. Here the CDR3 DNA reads TGCGCCAGCAGTAGGGGTGGGTTGAATGAGCAGTTCTTC.

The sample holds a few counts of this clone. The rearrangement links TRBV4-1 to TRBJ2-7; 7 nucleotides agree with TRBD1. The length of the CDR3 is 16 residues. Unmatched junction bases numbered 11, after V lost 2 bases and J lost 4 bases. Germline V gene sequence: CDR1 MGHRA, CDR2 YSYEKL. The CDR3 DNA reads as TGCGCCAGCAGCCAAAACCCTCGACAGGGAGTGTACGAGCAGTACTTC. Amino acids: CASSQNPRQGVYEQYF.

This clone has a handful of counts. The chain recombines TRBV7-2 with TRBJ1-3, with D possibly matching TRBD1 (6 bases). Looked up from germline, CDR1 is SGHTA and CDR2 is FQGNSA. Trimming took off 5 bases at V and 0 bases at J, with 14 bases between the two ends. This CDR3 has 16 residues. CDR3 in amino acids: CASSQTGPASGNTIYF. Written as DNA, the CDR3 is TGTGCCAGCAGCCAGACAGGTCCCGCCTCTGGAAACACCATATATTTT.

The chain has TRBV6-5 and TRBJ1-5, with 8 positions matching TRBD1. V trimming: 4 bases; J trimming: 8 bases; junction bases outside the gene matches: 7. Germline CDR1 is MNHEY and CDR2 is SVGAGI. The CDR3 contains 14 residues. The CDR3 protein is CASSSNRGGKPQHF. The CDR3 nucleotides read TGTGCCAGCAGTTCAAACAGGGGGGGAAAGCCCCAGCATTTT.

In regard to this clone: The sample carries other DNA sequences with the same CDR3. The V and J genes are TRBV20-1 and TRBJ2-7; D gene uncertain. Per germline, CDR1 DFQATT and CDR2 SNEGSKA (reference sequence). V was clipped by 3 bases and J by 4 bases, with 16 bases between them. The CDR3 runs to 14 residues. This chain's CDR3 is CSASVGLGLYEQYF. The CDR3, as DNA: TGCAGTGCTAGTGTAGGTCTAGGTCTTTACGAGCAGTACTTC.

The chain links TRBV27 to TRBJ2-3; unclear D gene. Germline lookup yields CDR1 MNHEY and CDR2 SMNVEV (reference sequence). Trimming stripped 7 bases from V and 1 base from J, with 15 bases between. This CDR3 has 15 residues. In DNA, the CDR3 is TGTGCCAGCAATAGCCGACCGGTGGGCACAGATACGCAGTATTTT. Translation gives CASNSRPVGTDTQYF.

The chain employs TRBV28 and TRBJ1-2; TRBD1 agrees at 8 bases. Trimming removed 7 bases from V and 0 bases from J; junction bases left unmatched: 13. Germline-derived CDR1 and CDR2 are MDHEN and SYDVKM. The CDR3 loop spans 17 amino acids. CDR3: CASTPTIGQGANYGYTF. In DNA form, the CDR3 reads TGTGCCAGCACCCCAACGATCGGACAGGGAGCTAACTATGGCTACACCTTC.

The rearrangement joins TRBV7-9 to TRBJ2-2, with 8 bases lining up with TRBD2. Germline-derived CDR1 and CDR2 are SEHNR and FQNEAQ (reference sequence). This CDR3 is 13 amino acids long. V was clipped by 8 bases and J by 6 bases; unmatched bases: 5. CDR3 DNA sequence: TGTGCCAGCTTGCTAGCGGGTGCCGGGGAGCTGTTTTTT. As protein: CASLLAGAGELFF. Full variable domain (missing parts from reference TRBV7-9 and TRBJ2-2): DTGVSQNPRHKITKRGQNVTFRCDPISEHNRLYWYRQTLGQGPEFLTYFQNEAQLEKSRLLSDRFSAERPKGSFSTLEIQRTEQGDSAMYLCASLLAGAGELFFGEGSRLTVL.

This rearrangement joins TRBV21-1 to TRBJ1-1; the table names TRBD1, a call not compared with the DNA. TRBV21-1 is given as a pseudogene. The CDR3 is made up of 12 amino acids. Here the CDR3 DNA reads TGTGCCAGCCCAAGGGGGCGTCCCGAAGCTTTCTTT. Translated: CASPRGRPEAFF.

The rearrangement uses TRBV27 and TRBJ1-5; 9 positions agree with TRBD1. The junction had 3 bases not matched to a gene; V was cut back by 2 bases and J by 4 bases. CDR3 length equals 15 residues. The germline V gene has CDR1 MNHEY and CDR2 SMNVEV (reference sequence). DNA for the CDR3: TGTGCCAGCAGTTTAAGACAGGGGGGGAATCAGCCCCAGCATTTT. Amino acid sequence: CASSLRQGGNQPQHF.

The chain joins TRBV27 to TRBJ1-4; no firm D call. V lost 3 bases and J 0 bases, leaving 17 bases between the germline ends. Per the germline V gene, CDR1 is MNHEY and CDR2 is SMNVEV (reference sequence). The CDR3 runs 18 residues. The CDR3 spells CASSLYPPYTATNEKLFF. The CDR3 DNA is TGTGCCAGCAGTTTGTACCCCCCTTACACAGCAACTAATGAAAAACTGTTTTTT.

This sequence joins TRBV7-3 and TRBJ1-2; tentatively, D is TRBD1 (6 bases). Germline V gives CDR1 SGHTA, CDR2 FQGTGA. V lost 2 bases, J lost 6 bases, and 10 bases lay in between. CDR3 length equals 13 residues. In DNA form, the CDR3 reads TGTGCCAGCAGCTTACAGGGGCGAGATGGCTACACCTTC. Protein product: CASSLQGRDGYTF.

The CDR3 DNA is TGTGCCACCAGTGATTTGACAGGGGGTGGTGAGACCCAGTACTTC. This encodes CATSDLTGGGETQYF. The chain uses TRBV24-1 and TRBJ2-5, with 8 bases matching TRBD1. Germline lookup yields CDR1 KGHDR and CDR2 SFDVKD. The CDR3 is 15 residues long. Trimming removed 0 bases from V and 5 bases from J; junction bases left unmatched: 4.

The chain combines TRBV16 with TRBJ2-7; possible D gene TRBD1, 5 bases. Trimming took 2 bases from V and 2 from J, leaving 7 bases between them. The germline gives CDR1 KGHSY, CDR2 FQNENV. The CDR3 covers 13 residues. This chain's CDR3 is CASSQGRAYEQYF. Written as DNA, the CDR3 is TGTGCCAGCAGCCAAGGCAGGGCCTACGAGCAGTACTTC.

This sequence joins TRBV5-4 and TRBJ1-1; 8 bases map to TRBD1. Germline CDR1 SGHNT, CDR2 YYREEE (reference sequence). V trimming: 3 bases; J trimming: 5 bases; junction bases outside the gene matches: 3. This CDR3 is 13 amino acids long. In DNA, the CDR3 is TGTGCCAGCAGCTACAGACAGGGGACTGAAGCTTTCTTT. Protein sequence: CASSYRQGTEAFF.

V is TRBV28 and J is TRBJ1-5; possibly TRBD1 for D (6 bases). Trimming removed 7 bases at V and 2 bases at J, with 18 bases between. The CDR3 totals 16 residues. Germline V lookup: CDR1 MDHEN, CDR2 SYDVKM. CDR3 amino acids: CASNPRGQFRNQPQHF. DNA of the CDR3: TGTGCCAGCAACCCCCGCGGACAGTTCCGCAATCAGCCCCAGCATTTT.

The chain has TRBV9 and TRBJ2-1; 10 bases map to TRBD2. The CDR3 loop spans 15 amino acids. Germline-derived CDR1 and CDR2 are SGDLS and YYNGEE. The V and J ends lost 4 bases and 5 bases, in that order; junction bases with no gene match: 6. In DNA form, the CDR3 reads TGTGCCAGCAGCCTGGGACTAGCGCCGAACAATGAGCAGTTCTTC. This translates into CASSLGLAPNNEQFF.

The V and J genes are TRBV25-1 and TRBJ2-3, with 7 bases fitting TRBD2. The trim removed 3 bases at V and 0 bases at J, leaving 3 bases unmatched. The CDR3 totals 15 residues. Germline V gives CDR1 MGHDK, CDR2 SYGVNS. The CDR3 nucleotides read TGTGCCAGCAGTGAGACTAGCCGTAGCACAGATACGCAGTATTTT. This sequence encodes CASSETSRSTDTQYF.